Presented here are 32 T cell receptor beta chains from one specimen sequenced in a study of cytomegalovirus exposure and HLA in healthy donors. The PCR used 60 Vbeta and 13 Jbeta primers. Here immunoSEQ multiplex PCR was the method, and the copy in TCRdb shows in-frame clones only, minus some. The sample has 200,000 to 250,000 clones; 70% to 90% are singletons. What was sequenced was PBMCs. All receptors derive from a human donor in good health.

The chain joins TRBV28 to TRBJ2-2; D is ambiguous. CDR1 is MDHEN, CDR2 SYDVKM, per germline. V shed 6 bases and J shed 6 bases, with 14 bases lying between them. The CDR3 has 14 residues. The CDR3 spells CASSAYRKSGELFF. The CDR3 DNA is TGTGCCAGCAGCGCCTACAGAAAGTCCGGGGAGCTGTTTTTT.

Written as DNA, the CDR3 is TGCGCCAGCAGCCAAAGAACGCCGGGACAGGCTATTAATGAAAAACTGTTTTTT. Protein sequence: CASSQRTPGQAINEKLFF. This chain uses TRBV4-1 with TRBJ1-4; 8 bases are shared with TRBD1. This CDR3 contains 18 residues. With V trimmed by 2 bases and J by 4 bases, 12 bases remained unmatched. Per the germline V gene, CDR1 is MGHRA and CDR2 is YSYEKL.

This clone has only a few counts. This CDR3 is CASSVTGFSGNTIYF. DNA of the CDR3: TGTGCCAGCAGTGTGACAGGGTTCTCTGGAAACACCATATATTTT. This chain connects TRBV6-1 to TRBJ1-3; 7 bases agree with TRBD1. V gave up 4 bases and J gave up 0 bases; unmatched junction bases: 3. CDR1 is MNHNS, CDR2 SASEGT, per germline. The CDR3 consists of 15 residues.

The V call is TRBV10-2, the J call TRBJ2-1, with 11 bases lining up with TRBD1. The CDR3 is made up of 15 amino acids. Germline V CDR1 and CDR2: WSHSY, SAAADI. Trimming at V came to 6 bases and at J to 7 bases, leaving 8 bases not matched to a gene. CDR3 residues: CASSHRTGGRNEQFF. CDR3 DNA sequence: TGCGCCAGCAGCCACCGGACAGGGGGCAGGAATGAGCAGTTCTTC.

The V and J genes are TRBV7-9 and TRBJ2-5; 10 bases align to TRBD1. The CDR3 consists of 16 residues. Looked up from germline, CDR1 is SEHNR and CDR2 is FQNEAQ (reference sequence). V was clipped by 4 bases and J by 5 bases; unmatched bases: 10. CDR3 nucleotides: TGTGCCAGCAGCTCAGGTGGACAGGGGGTCCGGGAGACCCAGTACTTC. This gives the protein CASSSGGQGVRETQYF.

The chain links TRBV19 to TRBJ1-5; 9 nucleotides match TRBD1. V dropped 5 bases and J dropped 7; count of bases not matched to a gene: 12. Per germline, CDR1 LNHDA and CDR2 SQIVND (reference sequence). The CDR3 covers 16 residues. The CDR3 region has the DNA TGTGCCAGTAGTCCCCTTAGGGGACAGGGTTTCCAGCCCCAGCATTTT. It yields the protein CASSPLRGQGFQPQHF.

The V call is TRBV20-1, the J call TRBJ1-1; TRBD1 matches at 10 bases. Germline-derived CDR1 and CDR2 are DFQATT and SNEGSKA (reference sequence). This CDR3 is 11 amino acids long. The CDR3 loop is CSPWGQGQAFF. CDR3 nucleotides: TGCAGCCCCTGGGGACAGGGGCAAGCTTTCTTT.

The chain employs TRBV18 and TRBJ2-1, with a tentative D call TRBD1 (5 bases). V lost 3 bases and J lost 0, with 15 bases in between. Germline V lookup: CDR1 KGHSH, CDR2 LQKENI. This CDR3 is 17 amino acids long. The CDR3 loop is CASSPYTGRGSYNEQFF. DNA for the CDR3: TGTGCCAGCTCACCCTACACTGGAAGGGGCTCCTACAATGAGCAGTTCTTC.

In its sample, this clone was seen a few times. CDR3 coding DNA: TGTGCCAGCACGACCCCGGGACACCCGGCGGCTTTCTTT. Its protein is CASTTPGHPAAFF. The chain joins TRBV7-2 to TRBJ1-1, with D possibly matching TRBD1 (6 bases). The V gene lost 7 bases and the J gene lost 11 bases, with 20 bases spanning the gap. The CDR3 consists of 13 residues. Germline V CDR1 and CDR2: SGHTA, FQGNSA.

The V and J genes are TRBV28 and TRBJ2-5, with 9 bases fitting TRBD1. CDR1 and CDR2 from the germline V gene are MDHEN and SYDVKM. The CDR3 consists of 15 residues. The V and J ends lost 5 bases and 2 bases, in that order; junction bases with no gene match: 6. CDR3 nucleotide sequence: TGTGCCAGCAGTAAACAGGGGGCGCGACAAGAGACCCAGTACTTC. Translation: CASSKQGARQETQYF.

The J gene is TRBJ1-5, the V gene TRBV4-1; D uncertain. Trimming took 1 base from V and 4 from J, leaving 11 bases between them. The CDR3 runs 15 residues. The germline CDR1 and CDR2 sequences are MGHRA and YSYEKL. In DNA form, the CDR3 reads TGCGCCAGCAGCCAAGGCCCGGGAGATAATCAGCCCCAGCATTTT. Its translation: CASSQGPGDNQPQHF.

The V and J genes are TRBV20-1 and TRBJ2-7; D is undetermined. Deletions cut 3 bases from V and 1 base from J, with 4 bases between. CDR1 and CDR2 from the germline V gene are DFQATT and SNEGSKA (reference sequence). The CDR3 spans 11 residues. The CDR3: CSASESYEQYF. The CDR3 bases are TGCAGTGCTAGCGAGTCCTACGAGCAGTACTTC.

V is TRBV28 and J is TRBJ2-7; 10 bases map to TRBD1. The trim removed 9 bases at V and 4 bases at J, leaving 9 bases unmatched. The CDR3 consists of 14 residues. CDR1 is MDHEN, CDR2 SYDVKM, per germline. This CDR3 is CASSSTGGIYEQYF. CDR3 in DNA: TGTGCCAGTTCCTCGACAGGGGGCATATACGAGCAGTACTTC.

This sequence joins TRBV29-1 and TRBJ1-2, with 9 positions matching TRBD1. The CDR3 is 15 residues long. Trimming at V came to 0 bases and at J to 8 bases, leaving 10 bases not matched to a gene. Germline loops: CDR1 SQVTM, CDR2 ANQGSEA. CDR3 DNA: TGCAGCGTTGAAGATCTCGACAGGGGGTGGGAGGGCTACACCTTC. Its translation: CSVEDLDRGWEGYTF.

The genes are TRBV6-1 and TRBJ2-1; possibly TRBD2 for D (5 bases). CDR3 length: 12 residues. The germline V gene encodes CDR1 MNHNS and CDR2 SASEGT. The ends were cut back, 6 bases at V and 14 bases at J, with 17 bases in the middle. Here the CDR3 reads CASSPTREKEFF. The CDR3 DNA sequence: TGTGCCAGCAGCCCCACGAGGGAGAAGGAGTTCTTC.

The rearrangement links TRBV7-9 to TRBJ2-7; 9 positions match TRBD2. Trimming took 2 bases from V and 2 from J; bases not matched to a gene: 1. The CDR3 is 14 residues long. Germline lookup yields CDR1 SEHNR and CDR2 FQNEAQ (reference sequence). The CDR3 region has the DNA TGTGCCAGCAGCTTACTAGCGGGGACCTACGAGCAGTACTTC. It is translated as CASSLLAGTYEQYF.

Details on this clone: Different DNA sequences within this sample yield the same CDR3. The rearrangement uses TRBV5-1 and TRBJ2-7, with TRBD2 matching 7 bases. There are 13 residues in the CDR3. Germline V CDR1 and CDR2: SGHRS, YFSETQ. V was clipped by 3 bases and J by 4 bases; unmatched bases: 4. CDR3 DNA sequence: TGCGCCAGCAGCTCTGGGGGGGGGTACGAGCAGTACTTC. Protein product: CASSSGGGYEQYF.

The chain links TRBV7-9 to TRBJ2-3, with TRBD2 matching 15 bases. Germline assignment: CDR1 SEHNR and CDR2 FQNEAQ (reference sequence). The trim removed 4 bases at V and 5 bases at J, leaving 7 bases unmatched. The CDR3 sequence is 17 residues long. CDR3 nucleotide sequence: TGTGCCAGCAGCTCCCGGACTAGCGGGAGGGAGGGAGATACGCAGTATTTT. This translates into CASSSRTSGREGDTQYF.

The rearrangement joins TRBV19 to TRBJ2-2, with 7 nucleotides matching TRBD1. Germline values: CDR1 LNHDA, CDR2 SQIVND (reference sequence). V was pared by 4 bases and J by 4 bases, with 6 bases of the junction left unmatched. The CDR3 covers 15 residues. The CDR3, as DNA: TGTGCCAGTAGTAGAGCCACAGGGGTCACCGGGGAGCTGTTTTTT. Residues: CASSRATGVTGELFF.

V is TRBV5-1 and J is TRBJ2-5, with 7 bases aligning to TRBD2. Judging by the DNA end, TRBJ2-7 fits better; the J call may be wrong. Germline CDR1 and CDR2: SGHRS and YFSETQ. The CDR3 runs to 15 residues. The CDR3 is CASSLGGTLAYEQYF. CDR3 DNA: TGCGCCAGCAGCCTGGGGGGGACTTTAGCCTACGAGCAGTACTTC.

With regard to this clone: Its ends do not fully match the called genes, so a read error is possible. The rearrangement uses TRBV7-9 and TRBJ1-2; 8 nucleotides agree with TRBD1. The CDR3 is 12 residues long. Germline lookup yields CDR1 SEHNR and CDR2 FQNEAQ (reference sequence). In DNA, the CDR3 is TGTTCCAGCAGCCCGACAGGGGATGGCTACACCTTC. This gives the protein CSSSPTGDGYTF.

The rearrangement uses TRBV7-2 and TRBJ1-1; a possible D gene is TRBD1 (5 bases). V was trimmed by 0 bases and J by 10 bases, leaving 12 bases between them. The CDR3 has 13 residues. The germline V gene has CDR1 SGHTA and CDR2 FQGNSA. DNA of the CDR3: TGTGCCAGCAGCTTAGCGGTCAGGGTAGGAGCTTTCTTT. It translates to CASSLAVRVGAFF.

The rearrangement links TRBV4-1 to TRBJ2-4, with D perhaps TRBD2 (6 bases). Germline CDR1 and CDR2: MGHRA and YSYEKL. The ends were cut back, 4 bases at V and 1 base at J, with 14 bases in the middle. This CDR3 comprises 16 residues. The CDR3 nucleotides read TGCGCCAGCAGCCGACTAGTTACAGTTGCCAAAAACATTCAGTACTTC. It is translated as CASSRLVTVAKNIQYF.

This chain links TRBV28 with TRBJ2-7; TRBD1 agrees at 8 bases. V was clipped by 7 bases and J by 2 bases; unmatched bases: 7. Germline assignment: CDR1 MDHEN and CDR2 SYDVKM. The CDR3 has 14 residues. The CDR3 nucleotides are TGTGCCAGCACCCTCAGGACAGGGCCCTACGAGCAGTACTTC. This encodes CASTLRTGPYEQYF.

The chain recombines TRBV7-3 with TRBJ1-4; D perhaps matches TRBD1 (6 bases). This CDR3 is 13 amino acids long. Germline V CDR1 and CDR2: SGHTA, FQGTGA. The germline V and J ends were trimmed by 4 bases and 7 bases, with 10 bases remaining between them. The CDR3 DNA reads TGTGCCAGCAGCTCGGTAGGGGGTGAAAAACTGTTTTTT. This sequence encodes CASSSVGGEKLFF.

This clone was detected a few times. The J gene is TRBJ2-7, the V gene TRBV7-9, with 7 bases identical to TRBD2. The CDR3 is 13 residues long. The ends lost 4 bases at V and 5 bases at J; junction bases unmatched: 5. CDR1 and CDR2 from the germline V gene are SEHNR and FQNEAQ (reference sequence). The CDR3 loop reads CASSWDYSDEQYF. The CDR3 DNA reads as TGTGCCAGCAGCTGGGACTATTCGGACGAGCAGTACTTC.

The chain is built from TRBV7-3 and TRBJ2-7; 9 bases match TRBD1. CDR1 is SGHTA, CDR2 FQGTGA, per germline. The CDR3 contains 14 residues. V dropped 6 bases and J dropped 5; count of bases not matched to a gene: 8. The CDR3 spells CASRYTGGRDEQYF. DNA for the CDR3: TGTGCCAGCAGGTATACAGGGGGCAGGGACGAGCAGTACTTC.

The rearrangement joins TRBV29-1 to TRBJ2-2; 7 bases are shared with TRBD1. With 3 bases clipped from V and 0 bases from J, the junction kept 4 bases outside the gene matches. This CDR3 region has 15 residues. Germline V gene sequence: CDR1 SQVTM, CDR2 ANQGSEA. CDR3 sequence: CSVEKGASNTGELFF. The CDR3 DNA reads as TGCAGCGTTGAGAAGGGGGCTTCGAACACCGGGGAGCTGTTTTTT.

This chain links TRBV9 with TRBJ2-3; TRBD1 aligns across 12 bases. Germline CDR1 reads SGDLS; CDR2 reads YYNGEE. V gave up 3 bases and J gave up 1 base; unmatched junction bases: 9. The CDR3 has 18 residues. The CDR3 sequence: CASSGGQGAVSRTDTQYF. CDR3 DNA sequence: TGTGCCAGCAGCGGGGGACAGGGGGCGGTATCTCGCACAGATACGCAGTATTTT.

This rearrangement joins TRBV19 to TRBJ1-1; the D is unclear. The length of the CDR3 is 14 residues. Trimming removed 3 bases at V and 8 bases at J, with 16 bases between. Per germline, CDR1 LNHDA and CDR2 SQIVND (reference sequence). CDR3 nucleotide sequence: TGTGCCAGTAGTATCGCAAGCTTAACAGCAGAAGCTTTCTTT. Protein: CASSIASLTAEAFF. Drawing the rest from reference TRBV19 and TRBJ1-1, the complete variable domain is DGGITQSPKYLFRKEGQNVTLSCEQNLNHDAMYWYRQDPGQGLRLIYYSQIVNDFQKGDIAEGYSVSREKKESFPLTVTSAQKNPTAFYLCASSIASLTAEAFFGQGTRLTVV.

V and J are TRBV7-2 and TRBJ2-1; weak D call: TRBD2 (5 bases). This CDR3 has 14 amino acids. V lost 5 bases to trimming and J lost 0 bases, with 8 bases between them. Germline assignment: CDR1 SGHTA and CDR2 FQGNSA. Here the CDR3 reads CASSPAGSYNEQFF. The CDR3 DNA reads as TGTGCCAGCAGCCCCGCGGGCTCCTACAATGAGCAGTTCTTC.

The V call is TRBV9, the J call TRBJ1-2; 9 bases match TRBD1. The CDR3 contains 18 residues. J gave up 4 bases and V 4 bases, and 17 bases lay outside the gene matches. The germline V gene has CDR1 SGDLS and CDR2 YYNGEE. The CDR3 DNA follows: TGTGCCAGCAGCTTAGGACGGGGACAGGGACGTGAGAGCTATGGCTACACCTTC. Its protein is CASSLGRGQGRESYGYTF.